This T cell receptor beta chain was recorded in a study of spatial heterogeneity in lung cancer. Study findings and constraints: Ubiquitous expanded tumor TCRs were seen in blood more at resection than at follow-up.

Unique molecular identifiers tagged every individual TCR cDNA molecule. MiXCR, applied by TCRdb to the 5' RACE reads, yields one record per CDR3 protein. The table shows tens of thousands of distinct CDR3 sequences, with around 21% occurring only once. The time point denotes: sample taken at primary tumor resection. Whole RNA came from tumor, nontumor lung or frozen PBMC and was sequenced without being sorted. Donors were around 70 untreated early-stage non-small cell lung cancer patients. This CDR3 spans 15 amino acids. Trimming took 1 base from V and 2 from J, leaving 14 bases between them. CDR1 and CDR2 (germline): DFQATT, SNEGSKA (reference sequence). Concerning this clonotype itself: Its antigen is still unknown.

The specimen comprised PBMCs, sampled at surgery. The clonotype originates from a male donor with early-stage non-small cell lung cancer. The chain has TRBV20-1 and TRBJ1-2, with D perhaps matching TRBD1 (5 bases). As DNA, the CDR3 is TGCAGTGCTAGAGTAGGCCAGGGCCCAAACTATGGCTACACCTTC. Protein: CSARVGQGPNYGYTF.